This T cell receptor beta chain comes out of a study of blood T cell repertoires in COVID-19. For the study at large: COVID-19 samples from acute and convalescent phases originated in the United States, Italy and Spain. PBMCs, B-cell-depleted T cells, or T cells were the source of the cDNA or gDNA that made up the material.

One Seattle source followed patients from active infection through their disease course. Per the original data handling: Counts of nucleated cells, estimated from reference gene primer amplification, were obtained. The repertoire was sequenced with immunoSEQ multiplex PCR; TCRdb's copy has only in-frame clones and lacks some. V, J and clone size are taken as reported in that table, and D and trimming were inferred from the DNA itself. The data show about 390,000 clones, approximately 87% seen once. The TCR sequence derives from a woman aged 60-75 years with COVID-19, enrolled during active disease. The sample taken for sequencing was peripheral blood.

The CDR3 reads CASARTSGGSNTQYF. In DNA, the CDR3 is TGTGCCAGCGCCCGGACTAGCGGGGGGTCAAATACGCAGTATTTT. V usage is TRBV9 and J usage is TRBJ2-3; TRBD2 agrees at 14 bases. Germline V gene sequence: CDR1 SGDLS, CDR2 YYNGEE. The CDR3 is 15 amino acids. With V trimmed by 7 bases and J by 7 bases, 8 bases remained unmatched.